The rows below give T cell receptor beta chains drawn from one sample of a study of regulatory T cells in long-lasting Graves disease. TCRdb analysed the multiplex PCR reads with MiXCR anew, one entry per CDR3 protein. The data show hundreds of thousands of distinct CDR3 sequences, around 30% seen once. This specimen was peripheral blood mononuclear cells (PBMCs), taken when the disease was refractory, from a patient treated with antithyroid drugs. The receptors originated from a female donor with Graves disease. The CDR3 runs from the conserved cysteine through the conserved F or W. Fields, in order: V gene, J gene, clone size, D gene, CDR3 DNA, CDR3 protein. The D gene is left open where the match is weak. For some rows the clone size is stated as once, few or many, or as a class when expanded; others skip it.

v_call: TRBV11-1
j_call: TRBJ1-1
clone_size: -
d_call: -
cdr3_nt: TGTGCCAGCAGCGGAGGGCTTTTCGGGACTGAAGCTTTCTTT
cdr3_aa: CASSGGLFGTEAFF

v_call: TRBV7-2
j_call: TRBJ2-5
clone_size: few
d_call: -
cdr3_nt: TGTGCCAGCAGCTTAAGGGCGTCCCAACAGACCCAGTACTTC
cdr3_aa: CASSLRASQQTQYF

v_call: TRBV19
j_call: TRBJ2-1
clone_size: -
d_call: -
cdr3_nt: TGTGCCAGTAGTATCCCCCCGGGGCTCAATGAGCAGTTCTTC
cdr3_aa: CASSIPPGLNEQFF

v_call: TRBV9
j_call: TRBJ1-4
clone_size: few
d_call: TRBD1
cdr3_nt: TGTGCCAGCAGCGCAGCCGGGACAGGGGATGAAAAACTGTTTTTT
cdr3_aa: CASSAAGTGDEKLFF

v_call: TRBV12-3/TRBV12-4
j_call: TRBJ1-2
clone_size: few
d_call: TRBD1
cdr3_nt: TGTGCCAGCAGCCTACAGGGGATCGCCTATGGCTACACCTTC
cdr3_aa: CASSLQGIAYGYTF

v_call: TRBV30
j_call: TRBJ1-6
clone_size: -
d_call: -
cdr3_nt: TGTGCCTGGAGTACGGAGAGGGATTCACCCCTCCACTTT
cdr3_aa: CAWSTERDSPLHF

v_call: TRBV7-3
j_call: TRBJ2-7
clone_size: few
d_call: TRBD2
cdr3_nt: TGTGCCAGCAGCATACTAGCGGGAGGCGAGCAGTACTTC
cdr3_aa: CASSILAGGEQYF

v_call: TRBV5-1
j_call: TRBJ2-7
clone_size: many
d_call: TRBD2
cdr3_nt: TGCGCCAGCAGCTCCATAGCGGGAGGGACCTACGAGCAGTACTTC
cdr3_aa: CASSSIAGGTYEQYF

v_call: TRBV9
j_call: TRBJ2-7
clone_size: -
d_call: -
cdr3_nt: TGTGCCAGCAGCGTCGGCGGGGCAACCTACGAGCAGTACTTC
cdr3_aa: CASSVGGATYEQYF

v_call: TRBV20-1
j_call: TRBJ1-1
clone_size: few
d_call: TRBD1
cdr3_nt: TGCAGTGCTAGGGAAACAGGGGGCGTGGTCACTGAAGCTTTCTTT
cdr3_aa: CSARETGGVVTEAFF

v_call: TRBV6-5
j_call: TRBJ1-5
clone_size: -
d_call: -
cdr3_nt: TGTGCCAGCAGTTGGCAGGGGATGAATCAGCCCCAGCATTTT
cdr3_aa: CASSWQGMNQPQHF

v_call: TRBV12-3/TRBV12-4
j_call: TRBJ2-7
clone_size: many
d_call: TRBD2
cdr3_nt: TGTGCCAGCAACCCTAGCGGGATGTACTACGAGCAGTACTTC
cdr3_aa: CASNPSGMYYEQYF